The 21 T cell receptor beta chains presented below share a single source sample, sequenced in a study of prognosis after radiotherapy for stage I lung cancer (TCRdb year 2021). Sequencing relied on an Illumina HiSeq 3000. Two rounds of multiplex PCR were performed to amplify the TCR beta CDR3 region from genomic DNA. In the first round of PCR, primers specific to each TRBV and TRBJ gene were used, and the primer sequences are filed in Chinese patent CN105087789A. The public sequencing data were trimmed at Q25 with fastp and processed into clonotypes with MiXCR by TCRdb, which kept only in-frame beta chains. Every CDR3 protein is listed once, alongside the most common genes and DNA of its rows. The sample yields 20,000 to 30,000 distinct CDR3 sequences; roughly 40% were counted once. The top ten clones comprise under 25% of the sample. The starting material was PBMCs, obtained before or after stereotactic body radiation therapy (not recorded which). The receptors here all came from a donor at least 50 years old with non-small cell lung cancer.

By frequency in the sample, this clonotype is medium-sized. The DNA for the CDR3 is TGTGCCAGCAGTTTAGGTCCGATCTATGGCTACACCTTC. Protein: CASSLGPIYGYTF. The chain recombines TRBV12-3 or TRBV12-4 with TRBJ1-2; D is uncertain. The CDR3 has 13 residues. V dropped 1 base and J dropped 4 bases, with 7 bases sitting between them.

The rearrangement uses TRBV6-2 or TRBV6-3 and TRBJ2-7, with TRBD1 matching 10 bases. Per germline, CDR1 MNHEY and CDR2 SVGEGT. This CDR3 is 14 amino acids long. The J segment lost 0 bases and the V segment lost 5 bases, leaving 1 base of the junction unmatched. CDR3 nucleotide sequence: TGTGCCAGCAGTCGGGACAGGGGCTCCTACGAGCAGTACTTC. Translation gives CASSRDRGSYEQYF.

This rearrangement joins TRBV7-9 to TRBJ2-3, with TRBD2 as a possible D gene (5 bases). The CDR3 covers 15 residues. Trimming pared 3 bases from V and 0 bases from J, leaving 10 bases between. CDR1 and CDR2 (germline): SEHNR, FQNEAQ (reference sequence). CDR3 sequence reads: CASSFGADSTDTQYF. Here the CDR3 DNA reads TGTGCCAGCAGCTTTGGAGCGGATAGCACAGATACGCAGTATTTT.

This clonotype was counted many times. The rearrangement links TRBV28 to TRBJ2-6, with TRBD1 identical over 9 bases. J lost 0 bases, V lost 8 bases, and 11 bases had no gene match. Germline V lookup: CDR1 MDHEN, CDR2 SYDVKM. CDR3 length equals 18 residues. CDR3 DNA: TGTGCCAGCCAAACAGGGGGCGAAATTCTCTCTGGGGCCAACGTCCTGACTTTC. This codes for CASQTGGEILSGANVLTF. Drawing the rest from reference TRBV28 and TRBJ2-6, the complete variable domain is DVKVTQSSRYLVKRTGEKVFLECVQDMDHENMFWYRQDPGLGLRLIYFSYDVKMKEKGDIPEGYSVSREKKERFSLILESASTNQTSMYLCASQTGGEILSGANVLTFGAGSRLTVL.

This clonotype was counted many times. This sequence joins TRBV7-8 and TRBJ1-1; TRBD1 agrees at 7 bases. The J segment lost 7 bases and the V segment lost 5 bases, leaving 10 bases of the junction unmatched. The CDR3 totals 14 residues. The germline V gene has CDR1 SGHVS and CDR2 FQNEAQ. This chain's CDR3 is CASSTTTGSVEAFF. Written as DNA, the CDR3 is TGTGCCAGCAGCACAACGACAGGGTCGGTTGAAGCTTTCTTT.

This clonotype was observed at least ten times. This chain links TRBV19 with TRBJ2-7; D may be TRBD2 (6 bases). V was shortened by 3 bases and J by 1 base, with 10 bases between the two germline ends. CDR1 is LNHDA, CDR2 SQIVND, per germline (reference sequence). The CDR3 covers 14 residues. CDR3 DNA: TGTGCCAGTAGTATTGGGACTTCATCCTACGAGCAGTACTTC. The encoded protein is CASSIGTSSYEQYF.

This clonotype was counted many times. V and J are TRBV20-1 and TRBJ1-4, with a tentative D call TRBD1 (6 bases). V was shortened by 6 bases and J by 8 bases, with 16 bases between the two germline ends. The CDR3 extends over 13 amino acids. Germline CDR1 DFQATT, CDR2 SNEGSKA (reference sequence). The CDR3 sequence is CSAPGAGVEKLFF. The CDR3 nucleotides read TGCAGTGCGCCAGGGGCAGGGGTAGAAAAACTGTTTTTT.

This clonotype is labeled medium-sized. The chain employs TRBV30 and TRBJ1-3; D gene ambiguous. V was cut by 2 bases and J by 0 bases, with 8 bases left in between. The CDR3 contains 14 residues. The germline CDR1 and CDR2 sequences are GTSNPN and SVGIG (reference sequence). CDR3 residues: CAWSNRFSGNTIYF. CDR3 coding DNA: TGTGCCTGGAGTAATAGGTTCTCTGGAAACACCATATATTTT.

This clonotype has a handful of counts. This rearrangement joins TRBV20-1 to TRBJ2-3; TRBD2 aligns across 11 bases. The CDR3 is made up of 15 amino acids. Unmatched junction bases numbered 9, after V lost 8 bases and J lost 2 bases. Germline V gene sequence: CDR1 DFQATT, CDR2 SNEGSKA (reference sequence). CDR3 residues: CSSQLAGGLTDTQYF. The CDR3 coding sequence is TGCAGTTCCCAGCTAGCGGGAGGACTCACAGATACGCAGTATTTT.

This clonotype was seen ten or more times. This sequence joins TRBV5-6 and TRBJ2-4, with 13 bases identical to TRBD2. The CDR3 sequence is 15 residues long. The V and J ends lost 2 bases and 6 bases, in that order; junction bases with no gene match: 2. Germline V gene data show CDR1 as SGHDT and CDR2 as YYEEEE. The CDR3 is CASSFGTSGTNIQYF. The CDR3 bases are TGTGCCAGCAGCTTCGGGACTAGCGGGACAAACATTCAGTACTTC.

This clonotype appeared many times. The rearrangement links TRBV5-1 to TRBJ2-2; unclear D gene. The CDR3 contains 16 residues. V was clipped by 4 bases and J by 1 base, with 14 bases between them. The V gene's germline CDR1 is SGHRS and CDR2 YFSETQ. The chain's CDR3 is CASSPSGSRNTGELFF. CDR3 nucleotide sequence: TGCGCCAGCAGCCCCTCAGGCTCCAGGAACACCGGGGAGCTGTTTTTT.

For this clonotype: An end of the junction differs from the germline gene, which may be a read error. V usage is TRBV28 and J usage is TRBJ2-6; D gene uncertain. CDR1 is MDHEN, CDR2 SYDVKM, per germline. The CDR3 is 17 amino acids. CDR3 amino acids: CDSSFVYDLCGANVLTF. The CDR3 bases are TGTGACAGCAGTTTCGTCTACGATCTCTGTGGGGCCAACGTCCTGACTTTC.

As regards this clonotype: Given a much more abundant clone one base away, this may be a read error. The chain joins TRBV7-9 to TRBJ1-5; 8 nucleotides line up with TRBD1. Trimming removed 5 bases from V and 3 bases from J; junction bases left unmatched: 6. CDR3 size: 15 residues. The germline V gene has CDR1 SEHNR and CDR2 FQNEAQ (reference sequence). The CDR3 DNA is TGTGCCAGCAGCGCCGACAGGGGAATCAATCAGCCCCAGCATTTT. It translates to CASSADRGINQPQHF.

In this sample, this clonotype turned up many times. The V and J genes are TRBV14 and TRBJ1-1; tentatively, D is TRBD1 (5 bases). There are 12 residues in the CDR3. CDR1 is SGHDN, CDR2 FVKESK, per germline. V lost 3 bases to trimming and J lost 9 bases, with 11 bases between them. CDR3 sequence reads: CASSQSGRKAFF. The CDR3 nucleotides are TGTGCCAGCAGCCAGTCGGGACGAAAAGCTTTCTTT. The complete variable domain, with remaining parts taken from reference TRBV14 and TRBJ1-1, reads EAGVTQFPSHSVIEKGQTVTLRCDPISGHDNLYWYRRVMGKEIKFLLHFVKESKQDESGMPNNRFLAERTGGTYSTLKVQPAELEDSGVYFCASSQSGRKAFFGQGTRLTVV.

The chain carries TRBV7-3 and TRBJ2-1, with TRBD2 matching over 10 bases. V trimming: 4 bases; J trimming: 8 bases; junction bases outside the gene matches: 5. Germline CDR1 SGHTA, CDR2 FQGTGA. The length of the CDR3 is 14 residues. The CDR3 bases are TGTGCCAGCAGCTCTGGGCTAGCGGGAGATGAGCAGTTCTTC. Amino acid sequence: CASSSGLAGDEQFF.

Comment on this clonotype: A much bigger clone sits one base away, suggesting this may be a read error. The chain combines TRBV4-1 with TRBJ2-5; 14 positions match TRBD2. Germline V gene data show CDR1 as MGHRA and CDR2 as YSYEKL. The CDR3 is 17 residues long. CDR3 residues: CASNQEEGTSGGETQYF. As DNA, the CDR3 is TGCGCCAGCAACCAAGAGGAGGGGACTAGCGGGGGAGAGACCCAGTACTTC.

This clonotype is judged medium-sized. The V gene is TRBV18, the J gene TRBJ2-1, with D perhaps matching TRBD2 (5 bases). Trimming removed 5 bases from V and 8 bases from J, with 16 bases in between. The CDR3 length is 14 residues. Germline values: CDR1 KGHSH, CDR2 LQKENI. The CDR3 region is CASSSGARNDEQFF. CDR3 nucleotides: TGTGCCAGCTCAAGCGGCGCTAGGAACGATGAGCAGTTCTTC.

As regards this clonotype: Because it lacks the conserved phenylalanine or tryptophan at the end, this CDR3 is likely a read error. The chain uses TRBV12-3 or TRBV12-4 and TRBJ2-1; a possible D gene is TRBD2 (5 bases). The CDR3 loop spans 16 amino acids. Deletions cut 2 bases from V and 4 bases from J, with 15 bases between. The CDR3 loop is CASSLRGYHSYNEQFL. The CDR3 coding sequence is TGTGCCAGCAGTTTACGGGGATATCACTCATACAATGAGCAGTTCTTA.

About this clonotype itself: With only one base between it and a far larger clone, this is likely a read error. The CDR3 region has the DNA TGTGCCAGCAGTGCCGGCCAGGCCTATGTCTACACCTTC. Translated, it gives CASSAGQAYVYTF. The rearrangement joins TRBV6-5 to TRBJ1-2, with D hard to call. Germline assignment: CDR1 MNHEY and CDR2 SVGAGI. The CDR3 consists of 13 residues.

With respect to this clonotype: A far larger clone is only one base removed, so a read error is likely. The chain uses TRBV6-2 or TRBV6-3 and TRBJ2-5; 10 bases agree with TRBD2. This CDR3 has 17 amino acids. The germline V gene has CDR1 MNHEY and CDR2 SVGEGT. The trim removed 4 bases at V and 3 bases at J, leaving 11 bases unmatched. CDR3 bases: TGTGCCAGCAGTTTGGGCGTGTCTAGCGGGAGAAAAGAGACCCAGTACTTC. This codes for CASSLGVSSGRKETQYF.

This clonotype was counted many times. The rearrangement uses TRBV10-2 and TRBJ2-6; 9 bases line up with TRBD1. Germline loops: CDR1 WSHSY, CDR2 SAAADI. The CDR3 runs to 17 residues. Trimming took 3 bases from V and 4 from J; bases not matched to a gene: 7. CDR3 loop: CASSDGTGSLGANVLTF. The CDR3 DNA follows: TGCGCCAGCAGTGATGGGACAGGGAGTCTGGGGGCCAACGTCCTGACTTTC.